A selection of T cell receptor beta chains follows, all from one sample in a study of T cell responses to AZD1222 COVID-19 vaccine. The method was immunoSEQ multiplex PCR; TCRdb's version includes in-frame clones alone and lacks a portion of them. The table records roughly 83,000 clones, roughly 83% of them present only once. Sequences were derived from peripheral blood, sampled on day 0 of AZD1222 vaccination. The receptors shown here come from an adult in good health. The CDR3 runs from the conserved cysteine through the conserved F or W. A D gene is named only where the DNA matches it firmly.

v_call	j_call	d_call	cdr3_aa
TRBV5-6	TRBJ1-4	-	CASSLEGFVNEKLFF
TRBV12-3/TRBV12-4	TRBJ1-4	-	CASSLAGVEKLFF
TRBV4-1	TRBJ2-1	-	CASSQYLGGNEQFF
TRBV28	TRBJ1-5	TRBD1	CASSLGQGNQPQHF
TRBV19	TRBJ1-5	-	CASSIAPDSANQPQHF
TRBV6-5	TRBJ1-3	-	CASSRTSGNTIYF
TRBV5-8	TRBJ1-5	-	CASNTPVGGTGNQPQHF
TRBV5-1	TRBJ2-3	-	CASSLRRASADTQYF
TRBV5-6	TRBJ2-7	-	CASSLAGKFFYEQYF
TRBV5-4	TRBJ2-7	-	CASSLLVGSENEQYF